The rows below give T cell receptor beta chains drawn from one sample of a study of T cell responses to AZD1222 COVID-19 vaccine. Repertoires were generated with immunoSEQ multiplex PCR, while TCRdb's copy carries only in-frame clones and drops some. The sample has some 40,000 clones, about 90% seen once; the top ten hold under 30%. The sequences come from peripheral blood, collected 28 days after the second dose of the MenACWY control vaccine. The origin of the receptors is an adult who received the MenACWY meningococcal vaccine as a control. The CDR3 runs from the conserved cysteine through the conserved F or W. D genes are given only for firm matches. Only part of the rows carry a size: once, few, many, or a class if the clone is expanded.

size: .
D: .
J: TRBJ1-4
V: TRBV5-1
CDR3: CASNDATNEKLFF
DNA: TGCGCCAGCAATGATGCAACTAATGAAAAACTGTTTTTT

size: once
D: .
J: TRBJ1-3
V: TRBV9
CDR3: CASSPVRGQQNTIYF
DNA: TGTGCCAGCAGCCCCGTCCGCGGACAGCAAAACACCATATATTTT

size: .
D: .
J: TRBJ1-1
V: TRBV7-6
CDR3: CASSLRTRVGNYGEAFF
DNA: TGTGCCAGCAGCCTCCGTACACGGGTCGGGAATTACGGTGAAGCTTTCTTT

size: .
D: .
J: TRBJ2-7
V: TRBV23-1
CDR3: CASSSDRYPSYEQYF
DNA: TGCGCCAGCAGTTCCGACAGGTACCCTTCCTACGAGCAGTACTTC

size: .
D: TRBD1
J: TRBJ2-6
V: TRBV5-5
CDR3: CASSLTGAGANVLTF
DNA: TGTGCCAGCAGCTTGACAGGGGCTGGGGCCAACGTCCTGACTTTC

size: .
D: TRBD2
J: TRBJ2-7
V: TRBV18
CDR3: CASSPGLAGWSYEQYF
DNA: TGTGCCAGCTCACCGGGACTAGCGGGATGGTCCTACGAGCAGTACTTC

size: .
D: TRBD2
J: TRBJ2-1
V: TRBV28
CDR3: CASSLFSSGMRYNEQFF
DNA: TGTGCCAGCAGTTTATTCTCTAGCGGGATGCGCTACAATGAGCAGTTCTTC

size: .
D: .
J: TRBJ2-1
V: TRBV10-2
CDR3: CASSEASGSNVEQFF
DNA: TGCGCCAGCAGTGAGGCTTCCGGGTCTAACGTTGAGCAGTTCTTC

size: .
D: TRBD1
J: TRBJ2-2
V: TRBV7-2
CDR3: CASSLEAGTGNTGELFF
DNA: TGTGCCAGCAGCTTAGAAGCCGGGACAGGGAACACCGGGGAGCTGTTTTTT

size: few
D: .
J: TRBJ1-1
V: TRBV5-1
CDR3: CASSLVRGAGTEAFF
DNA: TGCGCCAGCAGCTTGGTTAGAGGGGCGGGAACTGAAGCTTTCTTT

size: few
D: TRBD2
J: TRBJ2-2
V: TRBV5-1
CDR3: CASSTLAGGGTGELFF
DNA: TGCGCCAGCAGCACCCTAGCCGGCGGGGGCACCGGGGAGCTGTTTTTT

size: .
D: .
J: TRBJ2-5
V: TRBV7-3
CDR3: CASSLWGAETQYF
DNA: TGTGCCAGCAGCTTATGGGGAGCGGAGACCCAGTACTTC

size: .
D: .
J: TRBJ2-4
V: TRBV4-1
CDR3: CASSHLLIQYF
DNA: TGCGCCAGCAGCCACTTGTTAATTCAGTACTTC

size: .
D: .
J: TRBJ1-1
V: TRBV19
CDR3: CASSTTRSYTEAFF
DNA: TGTGCCAGTAGCACCACGAGGAGTTACACTGAAGCTTTCTTT

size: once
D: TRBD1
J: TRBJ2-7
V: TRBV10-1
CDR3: CASSAGQGYEQYF
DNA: TGCGCCAGCAGTGCTGGACAGGGCTACGAGCAGTACTTC

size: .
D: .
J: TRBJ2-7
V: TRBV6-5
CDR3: CASTRGGALYEQYF
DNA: TGTGCCAGCACAAGAGGAGGGGCACTCTACGAGCAGTACTTC

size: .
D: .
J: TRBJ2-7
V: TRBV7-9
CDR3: CASSEDRDFSSYEQYF
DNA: TGTGCCAGCAGCGAAGACCGGGACTTCAGCTCCTACGAGCAGTACTTC

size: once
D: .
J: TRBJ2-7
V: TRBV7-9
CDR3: CASSSGQGTYEQYF
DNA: TGTGCCAGCAGCTCGGGACAAGGTACCTACGAGCAGTACTTC

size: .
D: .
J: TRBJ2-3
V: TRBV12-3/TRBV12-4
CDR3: CADSLGDTQYF
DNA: TGTGCCGACAGTTTGGGGGATACGCAGTATTTT

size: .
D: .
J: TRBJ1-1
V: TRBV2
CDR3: CASSESTGRTEAFF
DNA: TGTGCCAGCAGTGAATCTACAGGGAGGACTGAAGCTTTCTTT

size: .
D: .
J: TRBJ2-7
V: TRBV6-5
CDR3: CASSQRQGLRYEQYF
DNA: TGTGCCAGCAGCCAAAGGCAGGGATTGAGGTACGAGCAGTACTTC

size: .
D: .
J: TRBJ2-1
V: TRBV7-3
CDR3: CASSPRGPYNEQFF
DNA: TGTGCCAGCAGCCCTCGGGGGCCCTACAATGAGCAGTTCTTC

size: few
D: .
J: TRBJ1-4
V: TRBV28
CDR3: CASRNGGNEKLFF
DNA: TGTGCCAGCAGAAACGGGGGGAATGAAAAACTGTTTTTT

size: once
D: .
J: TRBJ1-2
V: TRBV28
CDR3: CASSLETVYGYTF
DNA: TGTGCCAGCAGTTTAGAGACAGTCTATGGCTACACCTTC

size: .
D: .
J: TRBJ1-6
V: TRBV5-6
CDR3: CASSFPGGANSPLHF
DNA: TGTGCCAGCAGCTTCCCCGGGGGCGCTAATTCACCCCTCCACTTT

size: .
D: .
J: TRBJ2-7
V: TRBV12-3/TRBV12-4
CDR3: CASSLGQTYEQYF
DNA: TGTGCCAGCAGTTTAGGACAGACTTACGAGCAGTACTTC

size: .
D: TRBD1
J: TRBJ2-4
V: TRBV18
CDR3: CASSPQGQGFLVGKNIQYF
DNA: TGTGCCAGCTCACCACAGGGACAGGGATTTTTAGTGGGCAAAAACATTCAGTACTTC

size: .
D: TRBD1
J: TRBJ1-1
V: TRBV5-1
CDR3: CASSRTGVNTEAFF
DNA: TGCGCCAGCAGCAGGACAGGGGTGAACACTGAAGCTTTCTTT

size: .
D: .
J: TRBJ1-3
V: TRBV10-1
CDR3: CASRHRDLLGGNTIYF
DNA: TGCGCCAGCAGGCACAGGGACCTCCTGGGTGGAAACACCATATATTTT

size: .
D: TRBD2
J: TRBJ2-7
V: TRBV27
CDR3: CASSSTSGSSEQYF
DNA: TGTGCCAGCAGTTCGACTAGCGGGAGTTCCGAGCAGTACTTC

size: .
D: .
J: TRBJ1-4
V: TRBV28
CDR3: CASSFRPLNEKLFF
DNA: TGTGCCAGCAGTTTTAGGCCTCTCAATGAAAAACTGTTTTTT

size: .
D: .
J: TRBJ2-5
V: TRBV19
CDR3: CASSARWTQETQYF
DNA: TGTGCCAGTAGTGCCCGCTGGACGCAAGAGACCCAGTACTTC

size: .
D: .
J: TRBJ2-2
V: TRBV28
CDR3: CASSLPGVVAGELFF
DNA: TGTGCCAGCAGTTTACCGGGAGTAGTAGCCGGGGAGCTGTTTTTT

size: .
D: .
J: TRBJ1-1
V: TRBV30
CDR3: CAWSVGRTEAFF
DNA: TGTGCCTGGAGTGTAGGGCGCACTGAAGCTTTCTTT

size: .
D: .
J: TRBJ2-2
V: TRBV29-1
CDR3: CSVASSSGGELFF
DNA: TGCAGCGTTGCCTCGTCAAGCGGCGGGGAGCTGTTTTTT

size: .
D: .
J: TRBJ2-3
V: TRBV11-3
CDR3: CASSFSETDTQYF
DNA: TGTGCCAGCAGCTTTAGCGAAACGGATACGCAGTATTTT

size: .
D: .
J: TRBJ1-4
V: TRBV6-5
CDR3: CASSWGGRNEKLFF
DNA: TGTGCCAGCAGCTGGGGGGGGAGAAATGAAAAACTGTTTTTT

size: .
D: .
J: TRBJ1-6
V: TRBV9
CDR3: CASGLGSPLHF
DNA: TGTGCCAGCGGTTTGGGTTCACCCCTCCACTTT

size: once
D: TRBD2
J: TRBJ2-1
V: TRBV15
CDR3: CATSRGAGERSSYNEQFF
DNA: TGTGCCACCAGCAGAGGAGCGGGAGAAAGAAGCTCCTACAATGAGCAGTTCTTC

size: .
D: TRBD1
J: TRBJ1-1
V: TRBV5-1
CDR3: CASSLEPRDRGLNTEAFF
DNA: TGCGCCAGCAGCTTGGAACCTCGGGACAGGGGGTTGAACACTGAAGCTTTCTTT

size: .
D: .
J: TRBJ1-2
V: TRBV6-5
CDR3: CASRPPDRPNYGYTF
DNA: TGTGCCAGCAGACCTCCAGACAGACCTAACTATGGCTACACCTTC

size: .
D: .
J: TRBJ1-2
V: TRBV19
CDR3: CASSISRRDGYTF
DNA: TGTGCCAGTAGTATCTCGCGACGGGATGGCTACACCTTC

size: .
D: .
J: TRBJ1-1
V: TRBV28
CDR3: CASNPLNTEAFF
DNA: TGTGCCAGCAATCCCCTGAACACTGAAGCTTTCTTT

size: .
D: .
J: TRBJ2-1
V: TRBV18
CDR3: CASSPQRGDEQFF
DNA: TGTGCCAGCTCACCGCAAAGGGGGGATGAGCAGTTCTTC

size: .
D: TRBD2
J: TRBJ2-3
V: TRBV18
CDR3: CASSPGLVGSDTQYF
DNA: TGTGCCAGCTCACCGGGACTAGTCGGTTCAGATACGCAGTATTTT

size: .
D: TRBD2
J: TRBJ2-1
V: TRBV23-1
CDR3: CASRLAGGRCDEQFF
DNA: TGCGCCAGCAGACTAGCGGGCGGGAGGTGTGATGAGCAGTTCTTC

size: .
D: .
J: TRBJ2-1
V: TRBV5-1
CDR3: CASSLAKAEQFF
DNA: TGCGCCAGCAGCTTGGCCAAGGCCGAGCAGTTCTTC

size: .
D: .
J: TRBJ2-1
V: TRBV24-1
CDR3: CATSDSSGLNNEQFF
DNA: TGTGCCACCAGTGATTCTTCGGGACTCAACAATGAGCAGTTCTTC

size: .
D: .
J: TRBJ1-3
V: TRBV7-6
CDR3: CASSLAGWDAGNTIYF
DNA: TGTGCCAGCAGCTTAGCGGGATGGGACGCTGGAAACACCATATATTTT